The 10 T cell receptor beta chains below come from one sample, sequenced in a study of vaccination and CD4 T cells after COVID-19. Treatment indicated: roughly 10-day PBMC culture with coronavirus spike peptide pools or control peptides (ViraFEST assay). Cultured CD4+ T cell DNA was sequenced using the Oncomine TCR Beta short-read assay. TCRdb called the PCR reads again in MiXCR, with one record for every CDR3 protein. The data contain fewer than 15,000 distinct CDR3 sequences, under 50% of them singletons. These receptors' antigens are unknown. Sequenced: CD4+ T cells from blood, cultured in vitro. The source of these receptors is a human donor who had recovered from COVID-19.

This clonotype was observed a few times. The genes are TRBV15 and TRBJ2-2; D remains ambiguous. V gave up 5 bases and J gave up 3 bases, with 16 bases separating them. The length of the CDR3 is 16 residues. Germline CDR1 reads LNHNV; CDR2 reads YYDKDF (reference sequence). The CDR3 region is CATSRGQSVYTGELFF. Here the CDR3 DNA reads TGTGCCACCAGCCGCGGCCAGTCTGTGTACACCGGGGAGCTGTTTTTT.

The rearrangement joins TRBV9 to TRBJ2-7; no reliable D call. The CDR3 extends over 14 amino acids. Germline loops: CDR1 SGDLS, CDR2 YYNGEE. Trimming took off 0 bases at V and 3 bases at J, with 10 bases between the two ends. DNA of the CDR3: TGTGCCAGCAGCGTAGCTGACCGCATCTACGAGCAGTACTTC. Translated, it gives CASSVADRIYEQYF.

This clonotype was detected a few times. The V gene is TRBV20-1, the J gene TRBJ2-3; tentatively, D is TRBD1 (5 bases). Trimming stripped 7 bases from V and 0 bases from J, with 14 bases between. This CDR3 has 14 residues. Germline-derived CDR1 and CDR2 are DFQATT and SNEGSKA (reference sequence). The CDR3 loop is CSVISTASTDTQYF. CDR3 in DNA: TGCAGTGTAATATCGACAGCTAGCACAGATACGCAGTATTTT.

The chain combines TRBV27 with TRBJ1-2; D remains ambiguous. V lost 2 bases, J lost 4 bases, and 8 bases lay in between. Germline values: CDR1 MNHEY, CDR2 SMNVEV (reference sequence). The CDR3 consists of 13 residues. The CDR3 region has the DNA TGTGCCAGCAGTTTAGTAAGAGGCTATGGCTACACCTTC. Its translation is CASSLVRGYGYTF.

The chain carries TRBV6-1 and TRBJ2-3; 9 bases are shared with TRBD2. V lost 6 bases to trimming and J lost 1 base; unmatched junction nucleotides: 2. Germline lookup yields CDR1 MNHNS and CDR2 SASEGT. This CDR3 has 14 residues. CDR3 sequence (DNA): TGTGCCAGCAGACTAGCGGGCGGCACAGATACGCAGTATTTT. This encodes CASRLAGGTDTQYF.

The rearrangement joins TRBV2 to TRBJ2-1; D call uncertain. The V gene's germline CDR1 is SNHLY and CDR2 FYNNEI. This CDR3 is built from 11 residues. V lost 4 bases to trimming and J lost 5 bases, with 3 bases between them. DNA of the CDR3: TGTGCCAGCAGTGGCGACAATGAGCAGTTCTTC. Translation gives CASSGDNEQFF.

The chain uses TRBV30 and TRBJ2-7; 11 positions match TRBD2. Germline-derived CDR1 and CDR2 are GTSNPN and SVGIG (reference sequence). The ends lost 7 bases at V and 5 bases at J; junction bases unmatched: 13. The CDR3 extends over 15 amino acids. CDR3 sequence reads: CASPKVAGGPNEQYF. The DNA of the CDR3 is TGTGCCTCCCCCAAGGTAGCGGGAGGGCCCAACGAGCAGTACTTC.

This clonotype was recorded once. The chain joins TRBV3-1 to TRBJ2-7, with 10 bases lining up with TRBD1. Germline lookup yields CDR1 LGHDT and CDR2 YNNKEL (reference sequence). V shed 6 bases, J shed 6 bases, and the junction held 5 bases outside the gene matches. The CDR3 spans 13 residues. In nucleotides, the CDR3 is TGTGCCAGCAGACAGACAGGGGGCGGCGAGCAGTACTTC. Its protein is CASRQTGGGEQYF.

V usage is TRBV7-9 and J usage is TRBJ2-3; unclear D gene. This CDR3 is 14 amino acids long. The ends were cut back, 3 bases at V and 2 bases at J, with 9 bases in the middle. The germline gives CDR1 SEHNR, CDR2 FQNEAQ (reference sequence). In DNA form, the CDR3 reads TGTGCCAGCAGCTTTAAGTGGGACACAGATACGCAGTATTTT. This translates into CASSFKWDTDTQYF.

The rearrangement joins TRBV12-3 or TRBV12-4 to TRBJ1-6; D may be TRBD1 (6 bases). The germline V and J ends were trimmed by 3 bases and 9 bases, with 9 bases remaining between them. This CDR3 is built from 13 residues. For the CDR3, the DNA is TGTGCCAGCAGTTTGGACAGTAGTTCACCCCTCCACTTT. Protein sequence: CASSLDSSSPLHF.